The 31 T cell receptor beta chains in this list originate from one sample, sequenced in a study of identical twins. TCRdb reprocessed the 5' RACE reads with MiXCR, giving one entry per CDR3 protein. The sample contains fewer than 900,000 distinct CDR3 sequences, over 15% of which appear only once. These records were also assigned to another study, of T cells expressing NK-cell markers.

The sample was PBMCs. Every receptor here comes from a woman under 30 in good health.

This clonotype was seen a handful of times. The chain has TRBV2 and TRBJ2-1; D may correspond to TRBD1 or TRBD2 (5 bases each). CDR3 length equals 15 residues. Trimming shortened V by 8 bases and J by 6 bases, and 20 bases separated the two germline ends. The V gene's germline CDR1 is SNHLY and CDR2 FYNNEI. The DNA for the CDR3 is TGTGCCAGCTCCCTGCCTGGGACCGCCCGCAATGAGCAGTTCTTC. Its protein product is CASSLPGTARNEQFF.

This chain links TRBV28 with TRBJ2-1; 8 nucleotides agree with TRBD2. The trim removed 7 bases at V and 8 bases at J, leaving 16 bases unmatched. CDR3 length equals 16 residues. From germline, CDR1 is MDHEN and CDR2 SYDVKM. For the CDR3, the DNA is TGTGCCAGCATCCCTTGGAAAGCGGGAGAGAAGCATGAGCAGTTCTTC. It codes for CASIPWKAGEKHEQFF.

The rearrangement joins TRBV20-1 to TRBJ2-4; TRBD2 agrees at 7 bases. This CDR3 has 12 residues. Per germline, CDR1 DFQATT and CDR2 SNEGSKA (reference sequence). V lost 6 bases and J lost 8; bases outside the gene matches: 7. This chain's CDR3 is CSAPTGGHIQYF. As DNA, the CDR3 is TGCAGTGCCCCAACGGGGGGACACATTCAGTACTTC.

There are a few counts of this clonotype. The V gene is TRBV20-1, the J gene TRBJ2-5; D is unclear. The V gene's germline CDR1 is DFQATT and CDR2 SNEGSKA (reference sequence). V was clipped by 5 bases and J by 4 bases, with 5 bases between them. This CDR3 is 10 amino acids long. CDR3 residues: CSAYSETQYF. The CDR3 coding sequence is TGCAGTGCTTACTCAGAGACCCAGTACTTC.

The chain links TRBV7-2 to TRBJ1-3, with a weak D call TRBD1 (6 bases). This CDR3 region has 15 residues. V lost 5 bases and J lost 3, with 14 bases in between. Germline V CDR1 and CDR2: SGHTA, FQGNSA. CDR3 residues: CASSDLDSFGNTIYF. In DNA form, the CDR3 reads TGTGCCAGCAGCGACCTGGACAGCTTTGGAAACACCATATATTTT.

At least ten counts were recorded for this clonotype. This chain uses TRBV7-2 with TRBJ1-6; D gene unclear. The V gene's germline CDR1 is SGHTA and CDR2 FQGNSA. There are 12 residues in the CDR3. Trimming took off 5 bases at V and 9 bases at J, with 8 bases between the two ends. This chain's CDR3 is CASSPSFSPLHF. CDR3 sequence (DNA): TGTGCCAGCAGCCCGTCGTTTTCACCCCTCCACTTT. Together with reference TRBV7-2 and TRBJ1-6, the CDR3 gives the full variable domain: GAGVSQSPSNKVTEKGKDVELRCDPISGHTALYWYRQSLGQGLEFLIYFQGNSAPDKSGLPSDRFSAERTGGSVSTLTIQRTQQEDSAVYLCASSPSFSPLHFGNGTRLTVT.

J is TRBJ2-4 and V is TRBV20-1; D may be TRBD2 (6 bases). There are 14 residues in the CDR3. CDR1 is DFQATT and CDR2 is SNEGSKA in the germline V gene (reference sequence). V lost 6 bases to trimming and J lost 4 bases, with 16 bases between them. This CDR3 is CSALLAPKKNIQYF. In DNA, the CDR3 is TGCAGTGCCCTACTAGCTCCAAAGAAAAACATTCAGTACTTC.

This clonotype appeared a few times. The CDR3 sequence: CASSAAPYNEQFF. The CDR3 coding sequence is TGTGCCAGCTCGGCGGCCCCCTACAATGAGCAGTTCTTC. The chain couples TRBV6-6 to TRBJ2-1; D not resolved. Germline-derived CDR1 and CDR2 are MNHNY and SVGAGI (reference sequence). This CDR3 has 13 amino acids. Trimming stripped 8 bases from V and 2 bases from J, with 10 bases between.

This clonotype was counted between two and nine times. The chain carries TRBV7-7 and TRBJ2-1; weak D call: TRBD2 (6 bases). Germline V gene sequence: CDR1 SSHAT, CDR2 FNYEAQ (reference sequence). V was clipped by 1 base and J by 6 bases, with 16 bases between them. The CDR3 length is 16 residues. The CDR3 DNA follows: TGTGCCAGCAGCTTAGAGCCCGGGACTGTTGGCAATGAGCAGTTCTTC. The encoded protein is CASSLEPGTVGNEQFF.

The chain links TRBV5-1 to TRBJ2-7; a possible D gene is TRBD2 (7 bases). Trimming removed 6 bases at V and 0 bases at J, with 16 bases between. This CDR3 has 15 amino acids. Per the germline V gene, CDR1 is SGHRS and CDR2 is YFSETQ. The CDR3: CASTTFGGPSYEQYF. CDR3 in DNA: TGCGCCAGCACCACTTTCGGGGGGCCCTCCTACGAGCAGTACTTC.

The CDR3 here is CASSYSLGTINEQFF. As DNA, the CDR3 is TGTGCCAGCAGTTACTCGCTCGGGACTATCAATGAGCAGTTCTTC. The chain couples TRBV6-5 to TRBJ2-1; TRBD2 matches 7 bases. This CDR3 comprises 15 residues. J lost 6 bases, V lost 0 bases, and 5 bases had no gene match. The V gene's germline CDR1 is MNHEY and CDR2 SVGAGI.

The CDR3 DNA is TGTGCCAGCAGCTTACGAACGACCCGCTACGAGCAGTACTTC. Translating it yields CASSLRTTRYEQYF. V usage is TRBV7-9 and J usage is TRBJ2-7, with no clear D. Trimming shortened V by 2 bases and J by 3 bases, and 11 bases separated the two germline ends. The CDR3 is made up of 14 amino acids. The germline CDR1 and CDR2 sequences are SEHNR and FQNEAQ (reference sequence).

This clonotype has a single count. The chain joins TRBV9 to TRBJ2-3; 9 bases agree with TRBD2. Per germline, CDR1 SGDLS and CDR2 YYNGEE. This CDR3 has 15 residues. With 4 bases clipped from V and 5 bases from J, the junction kept 8 bases outside the gene matches. DNA for the CDR3: TGTGCCAGCAGCCCCGGGGCTAGCGGGATAGATACGCAGTATTTT. Amino acid sequence: CASSPGASGIDTQYF.

This rearrangement joins TRBV11-3 to TRBJ2-7; 16 bases fit TRBD2. CDR1 SGHNT and CDR2 YENEEA come from the germline V gene. CDR3 length equals 22 residues. V lost 1 base to trimming and J lost 1 base; unmatched junction nucleotides: 16. The CDR3 here is CASSLGAGLAGGRMGASYEQYF. In DNA form, the CDR3 reads TGTGCCAGCAGCTTAGGAGCGGGACTAGCGGGAGGGCGAATGGGGGCTTCCTACGAGCAGTACTTC.

V and J are TRBV20-1 and TRBJ2-7; 9 positions agree with TRBD2. CDR1 is DFQATT, CDR2 SNEGSKA, per germline (reference sequence). This CDR3 contains 15 residues. J gave up 5 bases and V 1 base, and 9 bases lay outside the gene matches. DNA of the CDR3: TGCAGTGCTAGAGGGAATAGCGGGAGTCTCGACGAGCAGTACTTC. Translation gives CSARGNSGSLDEQYF.

A few counts support this clonotype. The chain couples TRBV20-1 to TRBJ1-1; D call uncertain. This CDR3 has 11 residues. Deletions cut 4 bases from V and 6 bases from J, with 9 bases between. Germline CDR1 is DFQATT and CDR2 is SNEGSKA (reference sequence). In nucleotides, the CDR3 is TGCAGTGCTATCCGGACCCCTGAAGCTTTCTTT. Amino acids: CSAIRTPEAFF.

V gene TRBV6-2 or TRBV6-3 combines with J gene TRBJ2-1; 10 nucleotides match TRBD2. With V trimmed by 1 base and J by 7 bases, 7 bases remained unmatched. CDR1 and CDR2 (germline): MNHEY, SVGEGT. This CDR3 contains 16 residues. The CDR3 here is CASSYWTSGYRNEQFF. The DNA of the CDR3 is TGTGCCAGCAGTTACTGGACTAGCGGTTATAGGAATGAGCAGTTCTTC.

This clonotype was detected only a few times. The genes are TRBV6-1 and TRBJ2-3, with 8 bases that match TRBD1. V was clipped by 3 bases and J by 5 bases; unmatched bases: 4. Germline CDR1 and CDR2: MNHNS and SASEGT. The CDR3 covers 14 residues. The CDR3: CASSDLDREDTQYF. The CDR3 DNA reads as TGTGCCAGCAGTGACTTGGACAGGGAAGATACGCAGTATTTT.

CDR3 DNA sequence: TGTGCCAGCAGACAATCGACAGGACTGGTGACCGGGGAGCTGTTTTTT. Translation gives CASRQSTGLVTGELFF. The chain uses TRBV5-6 and TRBJ2-2, with D possibly TRBD1 on 6 matching bases. CDR1 and CDR2 from the germline V gene are SGHDT and YYEEEE. V lost 5 bases to trimming and J lost 5 bases, with 19 bases between them. The CDR3 is 16 amino acids.

The chain recombines TRBV5-1 with TRBJ2-7; 7 nucleotides agree with TRBD2. The CDR3 totals 16 residues. Trimming cost V 2 bases and J 2 bases; bases outside gene matches: 10. Per the germline V gene, CDR1 is SGHRS and CDR2 is YFSETQ. CDR3 sequence reads: CASSFSWVAGPYEQYF. For the CDR3, the DNA is TGCGCCAGCAGCTTTTCCTGGGTAGCGGGCCCCTACGAGCAGTACTTC.

The V gene is TRBV11-2, the J gene TRBJ2-2; 10 bases are a match to TRBD2. This CDR3 is 17 amino acids long. Germline V CDR1 and CDR2: SGHAT, FQNNGV. Trimming removed 4 bases from V and 2 bases from J; junction bases left unmatched: 7. CDR3 nucleotide sequence: TGTGCCAGCAGCTCCGCTAGCGGGAGTAGTAACACCGGGGAGCTGTTTTTT. It yields the protein CASSSASGSSNTGELFF.

This clonotype was seen a handful of times. V gene TRBV12-3 or TRBV12-4 combines with J gene TRBJ2-7; TRBD1 aligns across 9 bases. CDR3 length: 16 residues. Losses at the gene ends were 5 bases for V and 4 bases for J; bases not matched to a gene: 12. The CDR3 DNA reads as TGTGCCAGCAGTATATCCCCGGGACAGGGCAGATACGAGCAGTACTTC. Translation gives CASSISPGQGRYEQYF.

V is TRBV12-3 or TRBV12-4 and J is TRBJ2-4; TRBD1 aligns across 8 bases. The V gene end was trimmed by 6 bases and the J gene end by 7 bases; junction bases not matched to a gene: 5. The CDR3 is 13 amino acids. The CDR3 nucleotides are TGTGCCAGCAGCCGGACAGGGATTAACATTCAGTACTTC. Translation gives CASSRTGINIQYF.

The J gene is TRBJ1-1, the V gene TRBV5-1; D gene ambiguous. Between the trimmed V and J ends, which lost 3 bases and 4 bases, there was a span of 10 bases. The CDR3 consists of 13 residues. The germline V gene has CDR1 SGHRS and CDR2 YFSETQ. The CDR3 loop reads CASSWGMSTEAFF. CDR3 nucleotide sequence: TGCGCCAGCAGCTGGGGAATGAGCACTGAAGCTTTCTTT.

This clonotype was seen more than once but under ten times. The chain carries TRBV6-2 or TRBV6-3 and TRBJ2-4; maybe TRBD2 (6 bases). CDR1 and CDR2 (germline): MNHEY, SVGEGT. The length of the CDR3 is 15 residues. Between the trimmed V and J ends, which lost 2 bases and 6 bases, there was a span of 14 bases. DNA of the CDR3: TGTGCCAGCAGTTACGGGGACTCGCGGGGAAACATTCAGTACTTC. Translation gives CASSYGDSRGNIQYF.

CDR3 coding DNA: TGTGCCAGCAGTTACTCGCTAGCGGGACGCTACGAGCAGTACTTC. It yields the protein CASSYSLAGRYEQYF. The chain employs TRBV6-5 and TRBJ2-7, with TRBD2 matching over 9 bases. There are 15 residues in the CDR3. Germline-derived CDR1 and CDR2 are MNHEY and SVGAGI. Losses at the gene ends were 0 bases for V and 3 bases for J; bases not matched to a gene: 3.

This clonotype was detected a few times. The J gene is TRBJ1-2, the V gene TRBV20-1; D is unclear. The CDR3 spans 10 residues. Trimming pared 0 bases from V and 5 bases from J, leaving 1 base between. The germline CDR1 and CDR2 sequences are DFQATT and SNEGSKA (reference sequence). The DNA of the CDR3 is TGCAGTGCTAGAGATTATGGCTACACCTTC. Translating gives CSARDYGYTF.

The V gene is TRBV12-3 or TRBV12-4, the J gene TRBJ2-2, with a tentative D call TRBD2 (5 bases). The CDR3 spans 15 residues. Trimming removed 4 bases at V and 5 bases at J, with 14 bases between. The CDR3 region has the DNA TGTGCCAGCAGTTCTCAGGAGGCTCGGACCGGGGAGCTGTTTTTT. This translates into CASSSQEARTGELFF.

In this sample, this clonotype turned up a few times. The rearrangement joins TRBV20-1 to TRBJ1-4; 8 positions agree with TRBD1. Germline trimming cut 3 bases from V and 4 bases from J; bases unmatched to any gene: 4. CDR3 length equals 14 residues. The V gene's germline CDR1 is DFQATT and CDR2 SNEGSKA (reference sequence). The CDR3 coding sequence is TGCAGTGCTAGCCAGGGGGCGGGTAATGAAAAACTGTTTTTT. Translated, it gives CSASQGAGNEKLFF.

CDR3 coding DNA: TGCAGTGCTAGAGTTCGGGTTTTGAACACTGAAGCTTTCTTT. Its translation: CSARVRVLNTEAFF. This rearrangement joins TRBV20-1 to TRBJ1-1; D gene ambiguous. Trimming shortened V by 1 base and J by 0 bases, and 9 bases separated the two germline ends. There are 14 residues in the CDR3. Germline values: CDR1 DFQATT, CDR2 SNEGSKA (reference sequence).

The chain recombines TRBV10-2 with TRBJ2-1; D is perhaps TRBD1 or TRBD2 (6 bases each). Trimming removed 6 bases at V and 0 bases at J, with 15 bases between. The germline CDR1 and CDR2 sequences are WSHSY and SAAADI. The CDR3 consists of 16 residues. The CDR3 nucleotides read TGCGCCAGCAGGGGGGGCGGATCCAACTCCTACAATGAGCAGTTCTTC. Its translation: CASRGGGSNSYNEQFF.